These T cell receptor beta chains were read from a single sample in a study of OX40 agonist ivuxolimab in advanced cancers. Clones were read by immunoSEQ multiplex PCR, and TCRdb kept only the in-frame ones, dropping some. The sample has under 45,000 clones; about four fifths are singletons. The sample here was CD4+ or CD8+ T cells sorted from blood, taken in a trial of the OX40 agonist ivuxolimab. These receptor sequences come from an adult with an advanced solid tumor such as melanoma, head and neck, liver or kidney cancer. The CDR3 runs from the conserved cysteine through the conserved F or W. A D gene is named only where the DNA matches it firmly. Where a row states a size, it is once, few, many or the class of an expanded clone; other rows omit it.

size	V	D	J	CDR3	DNA
few	TRBV28	NA	TRBJ1-1	CASSLVGNTEAFF	TGTGCCAGCAGTTTAGTGGGGAACACTGAAGCTTTCTTT
NA	TRBV15	TRBD1	TRBJ1-1	CATSRSRDRGRVMNTEAFF	TGTGCCACCAGCAGAAGCCGGGACAGGGGGCGTGTTATGAACACTGAAGCTTTCTTT
NA	TRBV10-1	TRBD1	TRBJ2-7	CASSEYRGLGEQYF	TGCGCCAGCAGTGAATATAGGGGGCTAGGCGAGCAGTACTTC
few	TRBV28	NA	TRBJ1-2	CASSSQGDGYTF	TGTGCCAGCAGTAGCCAGGGAGATGGCTACACCTTC
few	TRBV9	NA	TRBJ2-5	CASSVEGETQYF	TGTGCCAGCAGCGTAGAGGGGGAGACCCAGTACTTC
NA	TRBV27	NA	TRBJ1-1	CASSFVETGSAFF	TGTGCCAGCAGTTTTGTGGAAACTGGTTCGGCTTTCTTT
NA	TRBV28	TRBD1	TRBJ1-6	CASRLGQGNSPLHF	TGTGCCTCACGCCTGGGACAGGGGAATTCACCCCTCCACTTT
once	TRBV7-3	NA	TRBJ2-3	CASSPDASEDTQYF	TGTGCCAGCAGCCCTGACGCTAGCGAGGATACGCAGTATTTT
once	TRBV2	NA	TRBJ1-6	CASSYEIPLHF	TGTGCCAGCAGCTACGAAATTCCCCTCCACTTT
NA	TRBV19	NA	TRBJ1-1	CASRREAMNTEAFF	TGTGCCAGTAGGCGAGAGGCAATGAACACTGAAGCTTTCTTT
NA	TRBV5-1	TRBD1	TRBJ1-1	CASSLSQGALNTEAFF	TGCGCCAGCAGCTTATCACAGGGGGCCCTGAACACTGAAGCTTTCTTT
once	TRBV4-2	NA	TRBJ2-4	CASSQDSGVAKNIQYF	TGTGCCAGCAGCCAAGATTCAGGGGTAGCCAAAAACATTCAGTACTTC
NA	TRBV9	TRBD2	TRBJ2-1	CASSGLAANEQFF	TGTGCCAGCAGTGGACTAGCGGCGAATGAGCAGTTCTTC
few	TRBV6-1	NA	TRBJ1-1	CASSEPGRRNTEAFF	TGTGCCAGCAGTGAACCGGGGCGTAGGAACACTGAAGCTTTCTTT
few	TRBV7-9	NA	TRBJ1-5	CASSPDSNQPQHF	TGTGCCAGCAGCCCGGACAGCAATCAGCCCCAGCATTTT
NA	TRBV27	TRBD2	TRBJ2-5	CASSLVTGGLQETQYF	TGTGCCAGCAGTTTAGTTACGGGAGGGCTCCAAGAGACCCAGTACTTC
few	TRBV19	NA	TRBJ1-6	CASSSFGPSPFSPLHF	TGTGCCAGTTCAAGCTTTGGGCCTTCACCGTTTTCACCCCTCCACTTT
NA	TRBV6-1	NA	TRBJ1-1	CASSEAFGANTEAFF	TGTGCCAGCAGTGAAGCGTTCGGGGCAAACACTGAAGCTTTCTTT
NA	TRBV10-3	TRBD2	TRBJ2-3	CAIRPAGGTDTQYF	TGTGCCATCCGACCAGCGGGAGGGACAGATACGCAGTATTTT
NA	TRBV9	TRBD1	TRBJ1-3	CASSVWDSPNGNTIYF	TGTGCCAGCAGCGTTTGGGACAGTCCGAACGGAAACACCATATATTTT
NA	TRBV6-1	TRBD1	TRBJ2-1	CASKPGQSSYNEQFF	TGTGCCAGCAAACCGGGACAGAGCTCCTACAATGAGCAGTTCTTC
NA	TRBV10-1	NA	TRBJ2-7	CASSESSLNAYEQYF	TGCGCCAGCAGTGAGAGTAGCCTGAATGCCTACGAGCAGTACTTC
NA	TRBV28	NA	TRBJ1-6	CASATGSLSSSPLHF	TGTGCCAGCGCGACGGGTAGCTTATCGAGTTCACCCCTCCACTTT
NA	TRBV7-2	NA	TRBJ1-2	CASSFLGGEMGGYTF	TGTGCCAGCAGCTTCCTCGGGGGGGAGATGGGAGGCTACACCTTC
NA	TRBV29-1	NA	TRBJ2-7	CSVRTEYEQYF	TGCAGCGTCCGGACAGAGTACGAGCAGTACTTC
NA	TRBV5-4	NA	TRBJ2-4	CASTPPDSSGIQYF	TGTGCCAGCACCCCGCCGGACAGCTCCGGGATTCAGTACTTC
once	TRBV28	NA	TRBJ1-1	CASSVRRRISETEAFF	TGTGCCAGCAGTGTCCGCCGTAGAATCTCGGAAACTGAAGCTTTCTTT
NA	TRBV5-8	NA	TRBJ1-2	CASSLQIQGGYGYTF	TGTGCCAGCAGCCTTCAGATTCAAGGGGGGTATGGCTACACCTTC
NA	TRBV28	NA	TRBJ1-6	CASTPGYNSPLHF	TGTGCCAGCACTCCTGGCTATAATTCACCCCTCCACTTT
NA	TRBV2	NA	TRBJ2-1	CASSSYNEQFF	TGTGCCAGCAGCTCTTACAATGAGCAGTTCTTC
NA	TRBV6-5	NA	TRBJ2-5	CASSYGIARRGETQYF	TGTGCCAGCAGTTACGGAATCGCGCGAAGGGGAGAGACCCAGTACTTC
NA	TRBV5-4	TRBD1	TRBJ1-5	CASSWSQGALNSNQPQHF	TGTGCCAGCAGCTGGTCACAGGGGGCCCTCAATAGCAATCAGCCCCAGCATTTT
NA	TRBV19	NA	TRBJ2-7	CASSIERASRTYEQYF	TGTGCCAGTAGTATAGAGCGGGCTAGCCGCACTTACGAGCAGTACTTC
NA	TRBV28	NA	TRBJ1-1	CASRQDSEAFF	TGTGCCAGCAGGCAAGACAGTGAAGCTTTCTTT
NA	TRBV27	NA	TRBJ2-7	CASSPDGGFYEQYF	TGTGCCAGCAGTCCGGACGGTGGGTTCTACGAGCAGTACTTC
NA	TRBV4-1	NA	TRBJ2-6	CASSPRPDSSGANVLTF	TGCGCCAGCAGCCCGAGACCCGACAGCTCTGGGGCCAACGTCCTGACTTTC